The subject of this entry is one T cell receptor beta chain. Its antigen is not known. The CDR3 extends 3 residues past the end of the read, so its final part is completed from the germline J gene. The sample originates from a study of T cells in women clearing cervical HPV infection. Study-level background: Control women cleared a single incident HPV16 infection within 12 months. Case blood drawn at lesion detection; control blood after infection cleared. Whole-study results and caveats: Repertoire richness, not evenness, was significantly elevated in CIN3+ cases versus controls.

Cervical HPV DNA detected by MY09/MY11 PCR, typed by dot-blot. Produced via immunoSEQ multiplex PCR; TCRdb's table is partial and in-frame only. The sample's table shows approximately 34,000 clones. Trimming shortened V by 3 bases and J by 4 bases, and 11 bases separated the two germline ends. The CDR3 loop spans 14 amino acids. The genes are TRBV5-3 and TRBJ2-1; D gene unclear. TRBV5-3 is annotated as an ORF whose role is uncertain. This receptor was taken from a woman between 18 and 70 years old with a cervical HPV16 infection that either progressed to CIN3+ or cleared (not recorded which). Material for sequencing was blood buffy coat. The CDR3 loop reads CARSSPLAYNEQFF. The sequenced part of the CDR3 DNA is TGTGCCAGAAGCTCCCCCTTAGCTTACAATGAG.